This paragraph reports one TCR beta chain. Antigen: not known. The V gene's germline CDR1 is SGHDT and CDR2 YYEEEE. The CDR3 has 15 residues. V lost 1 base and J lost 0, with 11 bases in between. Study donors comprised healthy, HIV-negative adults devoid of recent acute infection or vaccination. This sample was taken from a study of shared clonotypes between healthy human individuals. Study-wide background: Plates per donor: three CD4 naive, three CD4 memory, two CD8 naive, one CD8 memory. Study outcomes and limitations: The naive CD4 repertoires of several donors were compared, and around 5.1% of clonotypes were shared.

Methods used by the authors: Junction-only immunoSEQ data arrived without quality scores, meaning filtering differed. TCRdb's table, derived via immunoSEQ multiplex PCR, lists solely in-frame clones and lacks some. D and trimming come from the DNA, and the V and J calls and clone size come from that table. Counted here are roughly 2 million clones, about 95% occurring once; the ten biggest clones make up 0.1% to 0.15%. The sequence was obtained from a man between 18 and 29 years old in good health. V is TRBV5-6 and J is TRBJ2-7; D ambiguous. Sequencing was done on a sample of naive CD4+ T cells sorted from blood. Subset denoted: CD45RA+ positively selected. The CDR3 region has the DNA TGTGCCAGCAGCTTGTTCGGACCTAGCTCCTACGAGCAGTACTTC. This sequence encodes CASSLFGPSSYEQYF. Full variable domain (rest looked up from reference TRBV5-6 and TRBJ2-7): DAGVTQSPTHLIKTRGQQVTLRCSPKSGHDTVSWYQQALGQGPQFIFQYYEEEERQRGNFPDRFSGHQFPNYSSELNVNALLLGDSALYLCASSLFGPSSYEQYFGPGTRLTVT.